The next 21 T cell receptor beta chains were all read from a single sample in a study of response to subunit inactivated influenza vaccine. TCRdb itself ran the RT-PCR reads through MiXCR, one entry per CDR3 protein. The sample consists of 500,000 to 750,000 distinct CDR3 sequences, about 15% of them appearing once. The sample consisted of PBMCs from blood, taken approximately 12 days after vaccination. Receptors were obtained from a man in his forties or fifties who received an inactivated influenza vaccine.

The chain combines TRBV11-1 with TRBJ2-5; D perhaps matches TRBD1 (6 bases). The V gene lost 0 bases and the J gene lost 0 bases, with 20 bases spanning the gap. This CDR3 region has 19 residues. Germline V CDR1 and CDR2: SGHAT, FQDESV (reference sequence). The CDR3 DNA follows: TGTGCCAGCAGCTTAGCGAGAAAAGGACAGACCCTTTACCAAGAGACCCAGTACTTC. Translation gives CASSLARKGQTLYQETQYF.

This clonotype was counted a few times. The CDR3 coding sequence is TGCAGTGCTAGATACGTTAGAAAACTGTTTTTT. Translated: CSARYVRKLFF. This chain connects TRBV20-1 to TRBJ1-4; D not resolved. The germline V gene has CDR1 DFQATT and CDR2 SNEGSKA (reference sequence). The CDR3 covers 11 residues. The V end was cut by 2 bases, the J end by 10 bases, with 8 bases between.

The rearrangement joins TRBV5-1 to TRBJ2-3; maybe TRBD2 (7 bases). The CDR3 length is 15 residues. CDR1 SGHRS and CDR2 YFSETQ come from the germline V gene. V was trimmed by 0 bases and J by 4 bases, leaving 12 bases between them. The CDR3: CASSLGGGRADTQYF. The CDR3, as DNA: TGCGCCAGCAGCTTGGGCGGGGGCAGGGCAGATACGCAGTATTTT.

The genes are TRBV5-1 and TRBJ2-7; 10 bases line up with TRBD2. The CDR3 is 14 amino acids. V shed 3 bases and J 7 bases; nucleotides not matched to a gene: 7. The germline CDR1 and CDR2 sequences are SGHRS and YFSETQ. The CDR3 is CASSSSGRALEQYF. The CDR3 bases are TGCGCCAGCAGCTCCAGCGGGAGGGCTCTTGAGCAGTACTTC.

The chain employs TRBV3-1 and TRBJ2-7; TRBD1 matches 7 bases. CDR3 length: 15 amino acids. V lost 2 bases and J lost 1; bases outside the gene matches: 5. Germline values: CDR1 LGHDT, CDR2 YNNKEL (reference sequence). The CDR3 is CASSQTTGKSYEQYF. The CDR3 region has the DNA TGTGCCAGCAGCCAAACGACAGGGAAATCCTACGAGCAGTACTTC.

Here the CDR3 DNA reads TGTGCCATCAGTGAGGATTCGGTAAGGCAGTTCTTC. The encoded protein is CAISEDSVRQFF. The rearrangement joins TRBV10-3 to TRBJ2-1; no clear D. The germline CDR1 and CDR2 sequences are ENHRY and SYGVKD. The V end lost 2 bases, the J end lost 12 bases, and 11 bases lay between the germline ends. The CDR3 is 12 amino acids.

The gene calls are TRBV12-3 or TRBV12-4 and TRBJ2-3, with D perhaps TRBD1 or TRBD2 (5 bases each). The CDR3 totals 13 residues. V was shortened by 5 bases and J by 5 bases, with 11 bases between the two germline ends. The CDR3 DNA is TGTGCCAGCAGTATCCGTGGGGGAGATACGCAGTATTTT. It encodes CASSIRGGDTQYF.

This chain connects TRBV10-2 to TRBJ2-7, with a weak D call TRBD1 (6 bases). This CDR3 is 13 amino acids long. Germline CDR1 reads WSHSY; CDR2 reads SAAADI. V lost 4 bases and J 3 bases, leaving 10 bases between the germline ends. The CDR3 coding sequence is TGCGCCAGCAGTGTCAGGGGTCGCTACGAGCAGTACTTC. Its translation: CASSVRGRYEQYF.

V usage is TRBV12-3 or TRBV12-4 and J usage is TRBJ2-2, with D tentatively TRBD1 (5 bases). The CDR3 has 15 amino acids. Trimming pared 6 bases from V and 3 bases from J, leaving 14 bases between. CDR3 DNA: TGTGCCAGCAGGGAAGGGGCCTGGGACACCGGGGAGCTGTTTTTT. Protein product: CASREGAWDTGELFF.

The chain uses TRBV7-8 and TRBJ1-2; 9 positions match TRBD1. The length of the CDR3 is 15 residues. J gave up 2 bases and V 1 base, and 2 bases lay outside the gene matches. Germline V gives CDR1 SGHVS, CDR2 FQNEAQ. The CDR3, as DNA: TGTGCCAGCAGCTTAGAGGACAGGGGCAACTATGGCTACACCTTC. It encodes CASSLEDRGNYGYTF.

This clonotype was recorded a few times. The chain recombines TRBV14 with TRBJ2-1; D is undetermined. The germline V gene has CDR1 SGHDN and CDR2 FVKESK. This CDR3 region has 12 residues. Trimming took 1 base from V and 9 from J, leaving 7 bases between them. CDR3: CASSQGRGEQFF. The CDR3, as DNA: TGTGCCAGCAGCCAAGGGAGAGGTGAGCAGTTCTTC.

The J gene is TRBJ2-5, the V gene TRBV25-1, with 7 nucleotides matching TRBD2. Germline CDR1 reads MGHDK; CDR2 reads SYGVNS. The junction had 14 bases not matched to a gene; V was cut back by 3 bases and J by 1 base. The CDR3 extends over 18 amino acids. CDR3 nucleotides: TGTGCCAGCAGTGAGTTCGGGGTGGCGGGAGCCTTCCAAGAGACCCAGTACTTC. Amino acid sequence: CASSEFGVAGAFQETQYF.

The table lists this clonotype with a few counts. The CDR3 DNA is TGTGCCAGCAGTCCCTCGACAGGGAGTAACACTGAAGCTTTCTTT. Translating it yields CASSPSTGSNTEAFF. The chain is built from TRBV12-3 or TRBV12-4 and TRBJ1-1, with 7 bases aligning to TRBD1. This CDR3 contains 15 residues. V gave up 5 bases and J gave up 2 bases; unmatched junction bases: 8.

CDR3 protein: CASSLKPLAGGYYGELFF. CDR3 DNA sequence: TGTGCCAGCAGCCTCAAACCGCTGGCGGGGGGGTACTACGGGGAGCTGTTTTTT. This chain uses TRBV11-2 with TRBJ2-2, with 9 nucleotides matching TRBD2. CDR1 and CDR2 from the germline V gene are SGHAT and FQNNGV. J lost 7 bases, V lost 5 bases, and 17 bases had no gene match. The CDR3 is 18 residues long.

This clonotype was seen ten or more times. The rearrangement joins TRBV7-8 to TRBJ1-5; perhaps TRBD1 as D (6 bases). CDR3 length equals 15 residues. Germline CDR1 is SGHVS and CDR2 is FQNEAQ. Trimming shortened V by 5 bases and J by 3 bases, and 14 bases separated the two germline ends. CDR3 amino acids: CASSPFEGDNQPQHF. The CDR3 DNA reads as TGTGCCAGCAGCCCCTTTGAGGGGGACAATCAGCCCCAGCATTTT.

This clonotype came up a few times. As DNA, the CDR3 is TGTGCCAGCAGCGTATGGAGGTCAGATACGCAGTATTTT. Its protein product is CASSVWRSDTQYF. The rearrangement links TRBV9 to TRBJ2-3; possible D gene TRBD2, 5 bases. Germline values: CDR1 SGDLS, CDR2 YYNGEE. The CDR3 loop spans 13 amino acids. V was clipped by 1 base and J by 4 bases, with 7 bases between them.

This clonotype was observed once. This rearrangement joins TRBV19 to TRBJ2-7; the D is unclear. The ends were cut back, 7 bases at V and 2 bases at J, with 9 bases in the middle. The CDR3 covers 12 residues. The V gene's germline CDR1 is LNHDA and CDR2 SQIVND (reference sequence). The CDR3 nucleotides are TGTGCCAGTACCGGAGACGCCTACGAGCAGTACTTC. Its protein is CASTGDAYEQYF.

The sample holds a few counts of this clonotype. This rearrangement joins TRBV12-3 or TRBV12-4 to TRBJ2-3; TRBD2 matches at 11 bases. The CDR3 length is 16 residues. V dropped 8 bases and J dropped 5; count of bases not matched to a gene: 12. The CDR3 reads CASRWSSGGAGDTQYF. CDR3 coding DNA: TGTGCCAGCCGTTGGAGTAGCGGGGGGGCCGGAGATACGCAGTATTTT.

The genes are TRBV28 and TRBJ2-1, with D perhaps TRBD1 (5 bases). This CDR3 is built from 15 residues. Germline V gene data show CDR1 as MDHEN and CDR2 as SYDVKM. The V end was cut by 6 bases, the J end by 7 bases, with 19 bases between. The CDR3 is CASSRGQSEGNEQFF. The CDR3 DNA follows: TGTGCCAGCAGCCGAGGACAATCGGAAGGTAATGAGCAGTTCTTC.

This chain uses TRBV20-1 with TRBJ2-1; the match to TRBD2 covers 7 bases. V shed 6 bases and J 0 bases; nucleotides not matched to a gene: 8. Looked up from germline, CDR1 is DFQATT and CDR2 is SNEGSKA (reference sequence). This CDR3 has 15 amino acids. The CDR3 DNA follows: TGCAGTGCCCGACTAGCCCGTAGCTCCTACAATGAGCAGTTCTTC. Residues: CSARLARSSYNEQFF.

This chain uses TRBV13 with TRBJ2-1; 7 bases match TRBD2. With 5 bases clipped from V and 7 bases from J, the junction kept 14 bases outside the gene matches. The V gene's germline CDR1 is PRHDT and CDR2 FYEKMQ (reference sequence). The CDR3 consists of 16 residues. The CDR3 nucleotides are TGTGCCAGCAGCCAGAGACTAGCCCAGGTTCTTAATGAGCAGTTCTTC. Its protein is CASSQRLAQVLNEQFF.